These 10 T cell receptor beta chains were sequenced from one sample in a study of CD8+ T cells in alopecia areata. Treatment meaning: oral pan-JAK inhibitor, 5-10 mg twice daily. Extraction of RNA preceded its reverse transcription into cDNA, which served as the sequencing template. Here immunoSEQ multiplex PCR was the method, and the copy in TCRdb shows in-frame clones only, minus some. The data contain some 110,000 clones, 50% to 75% of them seen just once; the ten biggest clones take up 25% to 35%. The sample consisted of CD8+ T cells sorted from blood, taken at week 4, from a patient treated with tofacitinib. All receptors come from a human donor with alopecia areata.

The chain couples TRBV27 to TRBJ1-3; tentatively, D is TRBD1 (5 bases). V was pared by 3 bases and J by 0 bases, with 6 bases between. Germline loops: CDR1 MNHEY, CDR2 SMNVEV (reference sequence). CDR3 length equals 14 residues. The CDR3 coding sequence is TGTGCCAGCAGTTTCAGGGCCTCTGGAAACACCATATATTTT. This gives the protein CASSFRASGNTIYF.

The V gene is TRBV6-5, the J gene TRBJ1-6, with D perhaps TRBD1 (6 bases). Germline V gives CDR1 MNHEY, CDR2 SVGAGI. The CDR3 runs 14 residues. V lost 3 bases and J 9 bases, leaving 12 bases between the germline ends. This chain's CDR3 is CASSYQGTGSPLHF. The CDR3 nucleotides read TGTGCCAGCAGTTATCAGGGGACCGGTTCACCCCTCCACTTT.

The table lists this clone with a few counts. CDR3 loop: CACAGLTGMGYTDTQYF. In nucleotides, the CDR3 is TGTGCCTGTGCGGGGCTTACAGGCATGGGGTACACAGATACGCAGTATTTT. The V and J genes are TRBV30 and TRBJ2-3, with D tentatively TRBD2 (6 bases). The V end was cut by 6 bases, the J end by 2 bases, with 24 bases between. Per the germline V gene, CDR1 is GTSNPN and CDR2 is SVGIG (reference sequence). CDR3 size: 17 residues.

The chain joins TRBV7-2 to TRBJ2-3, with 9 bases identical to TRBD1. V dropped 5 bases and J dropped 6; count of bases not matched to a gene: 12. This CDR3 comprises 16 residues. Germline-derived CDR1 and CDR2 are SGHTA and FQGNSA. DNA for the CDR3: TGTGCCAGCAGCCCCCCACCGGGACAGGGTAGTGATACGCAGTATTTT. It specifies CASSPPPGQGSDTQYF.

The chain employs TRBV30 and TRBJ1-2, with TRBD1 matching 10 bases. After removal of 7 bases from V and 4 bases from J, the junction contained 6 bases not matched to a gene. Germline loops: CDR1 GTSNPN, CDR2 SVGIG (reference sequence). CDR3 length: 13 amino acids. CDR3 residues: CASDRGKGYGYTF. As DNA, the CDR3 is TGTGCCTCGGACAGGGGGAAGGGCTATGGCTACACCTTC.

The chain joins TRBV19 to TRBJ1-5, with unresolved D. V was trimmed by 7 bases and J by 5 bases, leaving 18 bases between them. CDR3 length: 15 amino acids. Looked up from germline, CDR1 is LNHDA and CDR2 is SQIVND (reference sequence). CDR3 nucleotides: TGTGCCAGTATGTTCTGGGGTCAAGGCGATCAGCCCCAGCATTTT. Translating gives CASMFWGQGDQPQHF.

This clone has only one observation. The chain uses TRBV9 and TRBJ2-1; 8 nucleotides match TRBD2. This CDR3 comprises 15 residues. Germline V gene sequence: CDR1 SGDLS, CDR2 YYNGEE. V trimming: 2 bases; J trimming: 3 bases; junction bases outside the gene matches: 4. CDR3: CASSVGGANYNEQFF. The CDR3 coding sequence is TGTGCCAGCAGCGTCGGGGGGGCCAACTACAATGAGCAGTTCTTC.

This clone has only one observation. This sequence joins TRBV7-9 and TRBJ1-2, with D possibly matching TRBD1 (6 bases). The CDR3 is 13 amino acids. Trimming pared 6 bases from V and 4 bases from J, leaving 12 bases between. Germline V lookup: CDR1 SEHNR, CDR2 FQNEAQ (reference sequence). The CDR3 sequence: CASRGGSSYGYTF. In nucleotides, the CDR3 is TGTGCCAGCAGAGGGGGGTCGAGCTATGGCTACACCTTC.

This chain uses TRBV2 with TRBJ2-1, with D possibly called TRBD1 or TRBD2 (5 bases each). The CDR3 is made up of 13 amino acids. V lost 0 bases and J 6 bases, leaving 6 bases between the germline ends. From germline, CDR1 is SNHLY and CDR2 FYNNEI. The CDR3 sequence is CASSEAGPNEQFF. The CDR3 DNA reads as TGTGCCAGCAGTGAAGCGGGACCCAATGAGCAGTTCTTC.

CDR3 DNA: TGTGCCTGGAGTCATAGTCTCTACAATGAGCAGTTCTTC. Residues: CAWSHSLYNEQFF. The chain uses TRBV30 and TRBJ2-1; unclear D gene. The CDR3 covers 13 residues. Germline values: CDR1 GTSNPN, CDR2 SVGIG (reference sequence). Trimming removed 2 bases from V and 3 bases from J, with 8 bases in between.